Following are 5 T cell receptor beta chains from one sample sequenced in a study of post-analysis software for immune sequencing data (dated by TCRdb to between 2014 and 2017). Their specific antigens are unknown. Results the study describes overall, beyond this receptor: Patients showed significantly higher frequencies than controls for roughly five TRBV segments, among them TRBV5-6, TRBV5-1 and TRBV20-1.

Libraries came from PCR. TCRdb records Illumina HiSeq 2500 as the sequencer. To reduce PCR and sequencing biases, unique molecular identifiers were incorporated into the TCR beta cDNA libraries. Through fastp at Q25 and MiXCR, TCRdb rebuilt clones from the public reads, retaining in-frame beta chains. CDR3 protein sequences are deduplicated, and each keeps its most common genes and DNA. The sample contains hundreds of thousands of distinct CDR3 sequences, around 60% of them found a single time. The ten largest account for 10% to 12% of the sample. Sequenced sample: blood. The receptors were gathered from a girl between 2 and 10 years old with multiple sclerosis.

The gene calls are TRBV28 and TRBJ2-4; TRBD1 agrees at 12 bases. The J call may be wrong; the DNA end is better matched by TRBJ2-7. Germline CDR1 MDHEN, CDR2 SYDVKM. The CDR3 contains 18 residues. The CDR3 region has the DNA TGTGCCAGCAGTCCACCTCCGGGACAGGGGGCGCATATCAACGAGCAGTACTTC. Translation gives CASSPPPGQGAHINEQYF.

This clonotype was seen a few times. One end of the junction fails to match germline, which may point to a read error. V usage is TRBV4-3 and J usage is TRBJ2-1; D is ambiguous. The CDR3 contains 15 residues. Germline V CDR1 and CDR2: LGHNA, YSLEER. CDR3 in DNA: TGCGCCAGTAGCCAAGATCGGCGGTCCTACAATGAGCAGTTCTTC. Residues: CASSQDRRSYNEQFF.

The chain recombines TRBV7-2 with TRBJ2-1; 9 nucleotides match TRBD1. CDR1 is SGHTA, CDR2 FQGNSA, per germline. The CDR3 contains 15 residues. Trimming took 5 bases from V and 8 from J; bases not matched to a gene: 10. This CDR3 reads CASSHRDRESHEQFF. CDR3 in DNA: TGTGCCAGCAGCCACCGGGACAGGGAAAGTCATGAGCAGTTCTTC.

The CDR3: CASSPHVTGGHYGYTF. CDR3 DNA sequence: TGTGCCAGCAGTCCGCACGTGACAGGGGGTCACTATGGCTACACCTTC. The gene calls are TRBV27 and TRBJ1-2, with 9 bases matching TRBD1. Per the germline V gene, CDR1 is MNHEY and CDR2 is SMNVEV (reference sequence). The CDR3 consists of 16 residues. The J segment lost 3 bases and the V segment lost 5 bases, leaving 10 bases of the junction unmatched.

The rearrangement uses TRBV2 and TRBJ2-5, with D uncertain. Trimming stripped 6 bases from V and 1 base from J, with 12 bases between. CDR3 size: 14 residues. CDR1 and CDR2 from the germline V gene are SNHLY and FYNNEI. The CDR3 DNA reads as TGTGCCAGCAGCGTGCTAGGCCCCCAAGAGACCCAGTACTTC. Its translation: CASSVLGPQETQYF.